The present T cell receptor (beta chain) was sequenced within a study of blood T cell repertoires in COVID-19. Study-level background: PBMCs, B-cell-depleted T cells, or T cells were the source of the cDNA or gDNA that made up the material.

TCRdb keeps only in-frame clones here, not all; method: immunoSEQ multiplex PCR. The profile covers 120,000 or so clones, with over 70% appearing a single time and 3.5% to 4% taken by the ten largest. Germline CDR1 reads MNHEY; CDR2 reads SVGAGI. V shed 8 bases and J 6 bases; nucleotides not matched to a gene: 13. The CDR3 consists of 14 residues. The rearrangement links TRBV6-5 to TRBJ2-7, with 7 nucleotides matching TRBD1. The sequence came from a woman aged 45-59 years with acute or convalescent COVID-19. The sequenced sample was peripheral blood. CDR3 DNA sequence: TGTGCCAGCGCCTCGACAGGGAAACTTGTCGAGCAGTACTTC. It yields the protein CASASTGKLVEQYF.